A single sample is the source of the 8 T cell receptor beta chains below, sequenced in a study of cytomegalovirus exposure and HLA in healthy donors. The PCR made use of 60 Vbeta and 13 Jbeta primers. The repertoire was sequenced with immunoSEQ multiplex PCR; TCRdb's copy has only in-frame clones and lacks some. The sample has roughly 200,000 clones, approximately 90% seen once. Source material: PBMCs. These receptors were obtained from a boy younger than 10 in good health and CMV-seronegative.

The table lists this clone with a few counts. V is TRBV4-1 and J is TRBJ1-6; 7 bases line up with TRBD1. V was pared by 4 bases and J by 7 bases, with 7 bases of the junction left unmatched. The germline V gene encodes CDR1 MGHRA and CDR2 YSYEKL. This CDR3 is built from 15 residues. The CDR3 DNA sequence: TGCGCCAGCAGCCCCCGGACAGGTTTAAATTCACCCCTCCACTTT. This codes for CASSPRTGLNSPLHF.

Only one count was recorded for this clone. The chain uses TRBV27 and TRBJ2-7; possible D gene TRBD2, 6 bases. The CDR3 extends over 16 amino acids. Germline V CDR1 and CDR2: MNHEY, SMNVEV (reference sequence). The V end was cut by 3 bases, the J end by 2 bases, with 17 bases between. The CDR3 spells CASSFMWGETPYEQYF. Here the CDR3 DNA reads TGTGCCAGCAGTTTTATGTGGGGGGAGACCCCCTACGAGCAGTACTTC.

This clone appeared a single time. CDR3 residues: CASSFQGASNQPQHF. The CDR3, as DNA: TGTGCCAGCAGCTTCCAGGGGGCTAGCAATCAGCCCCAGCATTTT. This rearrangement joins TRBV5-4 to TRBJ1-5, with 8 bases fitting TRBD1. This CDR3 is built from 15 residues. The J segment lost 0 bases and the V segment lost 2 bases, leaving 1 base of the junction unmatched. Germline V gene lookup returns CDR1 SGHNT and CDR2 YYREEE (reference sequence). Full variable domain (remainder filled in from reference TRBV5-4 and TRBJ1-5): ETGVTQSPTHLIKTRGQQVTLRCSSQSGHNTVSWYQQALGQGPQFIFQYYREEENGRGNFPPRFSGLQFPNYSSELNVNALELDDSALYLCASSFQGASNQPQHFGDGTRLSIL.

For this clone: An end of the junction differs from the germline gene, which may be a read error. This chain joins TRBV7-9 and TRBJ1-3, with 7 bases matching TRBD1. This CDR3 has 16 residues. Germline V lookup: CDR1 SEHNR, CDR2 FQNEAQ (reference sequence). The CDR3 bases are TGTTCCAGCAGCTTAGCTGGCCAGGGGGATGGAAACACCATATATTTT. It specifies CSSSLAGQGDGNTIYF.

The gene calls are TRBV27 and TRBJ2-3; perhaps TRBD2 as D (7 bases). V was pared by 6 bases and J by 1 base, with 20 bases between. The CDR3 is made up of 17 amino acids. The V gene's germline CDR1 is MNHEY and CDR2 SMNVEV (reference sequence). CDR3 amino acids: CASSSLGGGIGTDTQYF. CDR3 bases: TGTGCCAGCAGCTCCCTAGGGGGGGGCATTGGCACAGATACGCAGTATTTT.

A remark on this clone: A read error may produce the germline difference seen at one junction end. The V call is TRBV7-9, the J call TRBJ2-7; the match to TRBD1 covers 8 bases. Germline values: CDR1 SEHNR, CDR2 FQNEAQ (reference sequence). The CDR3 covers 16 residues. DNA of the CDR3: TGTTCCAGCAGCGCGACGTCAGGGGGCCCAATCTACGAGCAGTACTTC. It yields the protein CSSSATSGGPIYEQYF.

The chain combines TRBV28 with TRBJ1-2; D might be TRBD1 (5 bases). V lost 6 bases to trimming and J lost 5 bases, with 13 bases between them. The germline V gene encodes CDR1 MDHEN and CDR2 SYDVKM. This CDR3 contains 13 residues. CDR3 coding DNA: TGTGCCAGCAGCCCGCCCGACAGTTATGGCTACACCTTC. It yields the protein CASSPPDSYGYTF.

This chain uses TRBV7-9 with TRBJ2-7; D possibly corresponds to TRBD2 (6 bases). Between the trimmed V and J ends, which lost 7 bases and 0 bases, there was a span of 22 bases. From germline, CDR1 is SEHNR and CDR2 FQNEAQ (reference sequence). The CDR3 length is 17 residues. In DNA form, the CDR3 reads TGTGCCAGCATCCCCCTTTCAGGAGGGCCTAACTCCTACGAGCAGTACTTC. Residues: CASIPLSGGPNSYEQYF.